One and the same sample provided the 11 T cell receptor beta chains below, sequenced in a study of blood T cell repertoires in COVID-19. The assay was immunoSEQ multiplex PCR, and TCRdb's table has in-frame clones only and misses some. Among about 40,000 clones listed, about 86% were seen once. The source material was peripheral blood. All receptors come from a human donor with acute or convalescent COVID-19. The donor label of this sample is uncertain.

CDR3 nucleotides: TGCGCCAGCACTAGGACAGGCTTCCAAGAGACCCAGTACTTC. This translates into CASTRTGFQETQYF. The J gene is TRBJ2-5, the V gene TRBV10-2; 7 bases map to TRBD1. V lost 7 bases and J lost 1; bases outside the gene matches: 6. Germline CDR1 is WSHSY and CDR2 is SAAADI. The CDR3 has 14 residues.

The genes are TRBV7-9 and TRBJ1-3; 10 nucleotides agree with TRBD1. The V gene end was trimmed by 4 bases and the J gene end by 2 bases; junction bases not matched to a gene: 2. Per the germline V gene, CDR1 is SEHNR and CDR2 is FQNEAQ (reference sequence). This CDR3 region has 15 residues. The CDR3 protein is CASSYGTGAGNTIYF. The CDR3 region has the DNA TGTGCCAGCAGCTACGGGACAGGGGCTGGAAACACCATATATTTT.

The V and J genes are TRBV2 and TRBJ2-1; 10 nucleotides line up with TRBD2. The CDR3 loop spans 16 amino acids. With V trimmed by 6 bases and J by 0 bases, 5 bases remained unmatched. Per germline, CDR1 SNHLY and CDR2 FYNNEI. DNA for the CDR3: TGTGCCAGCAGGAGCGGGAGGGCCCCCTCCTACAATGAGCAGTTCTTC. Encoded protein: CASRSGRAPSYNEQFF.

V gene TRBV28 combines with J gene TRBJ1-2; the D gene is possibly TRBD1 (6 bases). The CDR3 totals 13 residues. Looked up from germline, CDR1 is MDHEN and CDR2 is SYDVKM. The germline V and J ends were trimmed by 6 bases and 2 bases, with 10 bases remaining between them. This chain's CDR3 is CASSSGQNYGYTF. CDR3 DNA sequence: TGTGCCAGCAGCTCCGGACAGAACTATGGCTACACCTTC.

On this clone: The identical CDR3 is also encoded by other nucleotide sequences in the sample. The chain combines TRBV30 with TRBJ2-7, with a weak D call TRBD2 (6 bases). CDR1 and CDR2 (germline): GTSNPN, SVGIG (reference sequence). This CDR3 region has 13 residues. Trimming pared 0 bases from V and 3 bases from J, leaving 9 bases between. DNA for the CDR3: TGTGCCTGGAGTGTTGGGAGGAGCTACGAGCAGTACTTC. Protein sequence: CAWSVGRSYEQYF. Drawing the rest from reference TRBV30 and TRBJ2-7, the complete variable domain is SQTIHQWPATLVQPVGSPLSLECTVEGTSNPNLYWYRQAAGRGLQLLFYSVGIGQISSEVPQNLSASRPQDRQFILSSKKLLLSDSGFYLCAWSVGRSYEQYFGPGTRLTVT.

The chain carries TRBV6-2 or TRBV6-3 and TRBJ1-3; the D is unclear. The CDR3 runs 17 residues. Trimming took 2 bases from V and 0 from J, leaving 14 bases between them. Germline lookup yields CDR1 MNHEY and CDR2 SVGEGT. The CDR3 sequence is CASSYIFGGSSGNTIYF. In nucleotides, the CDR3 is TGTGCCAGCAGTTACATCTTCGGCGGGAGCTCTGGAAACACCATATATTTT.

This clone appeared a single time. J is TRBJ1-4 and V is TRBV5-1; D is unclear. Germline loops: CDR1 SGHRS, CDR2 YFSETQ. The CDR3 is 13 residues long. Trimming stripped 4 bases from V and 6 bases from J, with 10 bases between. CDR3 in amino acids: CASSKEGYEKLFF. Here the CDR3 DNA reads TGCGCCAGCAGCAAGGAGGGTTATGAAAAACTGTTTTTT. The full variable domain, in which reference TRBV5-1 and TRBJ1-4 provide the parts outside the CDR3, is KAGVTQTPRYLIKTRGQQVTLSCSPISGHRSVSWYQQTPGQGLQFLFEYFSETQRNKGNFPGRFSGRQFSNSRSEMNVSTLELGDSALYLCASSKEGYEKLFFGSGTQLSVL.

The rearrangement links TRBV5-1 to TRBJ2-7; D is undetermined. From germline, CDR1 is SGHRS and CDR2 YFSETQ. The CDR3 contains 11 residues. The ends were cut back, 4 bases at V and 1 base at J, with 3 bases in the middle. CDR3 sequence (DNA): TGCGCCAGCAGCACATCCTACGAGCAGTACTTC. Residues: CASSTSYEQYF.

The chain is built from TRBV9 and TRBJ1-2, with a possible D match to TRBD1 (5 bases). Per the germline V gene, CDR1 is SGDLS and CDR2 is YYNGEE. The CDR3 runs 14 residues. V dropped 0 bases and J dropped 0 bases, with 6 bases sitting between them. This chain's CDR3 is CASSVAGANYGYTF. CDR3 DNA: TGTGCCAGCAGCGTAGCGGGGGCTAACTATGGCTACACCTTC.

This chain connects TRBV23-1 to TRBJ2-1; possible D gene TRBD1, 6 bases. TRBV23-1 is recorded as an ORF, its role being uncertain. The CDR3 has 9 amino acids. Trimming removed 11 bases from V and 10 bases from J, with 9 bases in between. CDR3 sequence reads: CAYGQEQFF. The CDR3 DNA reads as TGCGCCTACGGACAGGAGCAGTTCTTC.

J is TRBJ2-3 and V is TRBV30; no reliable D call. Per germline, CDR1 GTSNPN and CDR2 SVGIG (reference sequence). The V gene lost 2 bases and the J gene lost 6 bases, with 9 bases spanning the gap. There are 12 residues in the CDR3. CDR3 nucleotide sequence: TGTGCCTGGAGTCCCAATCGGGATACGCAGTATTTT. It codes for CAWSPNRDTQYF.